These 3 T cell receptor beta chains share one sample of origin, sequenced in a study of T cells in Graves' hyperthyroidism and ophthalmopathy. Authors of the study amplified TCR beta CDR3 regions from RNA transcripts. A first-round RT-PCR of the TCR CDR3 used the HTBI primer set. TCRdb called the multiplex PCR reads again in MiXCR, with one record for every CDR3 protein. The repertoire holds about 550,000 distinct CDR3 sequences, with under 25% as singletons. Sequenced: blood. The receptors were sampled from a young man with Graves' hyperthyroidism.

CDR3 bases: TGCAGCGTTAGCGGGGGGGCCTCCGGGGAGCTGTTTTTT. Translated, it gives CSVSGGASGELFF. The chain uses TRBV29-1 and TRBJ2-2; 10 bases agree with TRBD2. The CDR3 covers 13 residues. V trimming: 5 bases; J trimming: 6 bases; junction bases outside the gene matches: 3. Per the germline V gene, CDR1 is SQVTM and CDR2 is ANQGSEA.

This clonotype has ten or more counts. The chain links TRBV6-5 to TRBJ1-1, with D hard to call. Trimming took off 0 bases at V and 4 bases at J, with 6 bases between the two ends. The length of the CDR3 is 13 residues. CDR1 and CDR2 (germline): MNHEY, SVGAGI. The CDR3 DNA reads as TGTGCCAGCAGTTACTCTTTGGGCACTGAAGCTTTCTTT. It yields the protein CASSYSLGTEAFF.

This clonotype appeared many times. The chain combines TRBV7-9 with TRBJ1-3, with no clear D. The V end lost 3 bases, the J end lost 2 bases, and 11 bases lay between the germline ends. CDR1 and CDR2 from the germline V gene are SEHNR and FQNEAQ (reference sequence). This CDR3 has 15 residues. In DNA, the CDR3 is TGTGCCAGCAGCTTCGGCCAGGCTACTGGAAACACCATATATTTT. Its protein product is CASSFGQATGNTIYF. The variable domain in full, completed from reference TRBV7-9 and TRBJ1-3, reads DTGVSQNPRHKITKRGQNVTFRCDPISEHNRLYWYRQTLGQGPEFLTYFQNEAQLEKSRLLSDRFSAERPKGSFSTLEIQRTEQGDSAMYLCASSFGQATGNTIYFGEGSWLTVV.